This entry describes one TCR beta chain. The CDR3 has 15 residues. V lost 4 bases and J lost 7, with 19 bases in between. Per germline, CDR1 ENHRY and CDR2 SYGVKD. The entry originates in a study of T cell changes during pregnancy in multiple sclerosis. Some clones are missing from TCRdb's copy, which holds only in-frame ones; the method was immunoSEQ multiplex PCR. The sample shows around 99,000 clones, around 94% of them seen only once. The sequenced sample was peripheral blood, obtained in the first trimester of pregnancy. The receptor was isolated from a female donor with multiple sclerosis, enrolled in a pregnancy study. V is TRBV10-3 and J is TRBJ1-2, with a tentative D call TRBD1 (6 bases). CDR3 bases: TGTGCCATCAGTGCGAAGGGAGGGGGATATTTTGGCTACACCTTC. Protein: CAISAKGGGYFGYTF.